This T cell receptor beta chain was captured in a study of graft-versus-host responses after intestinal transplantation (dated by TCRdb to the early 2020s). Notes on the research overall: The transplants that recipients got were multivisceral, liver-intestinal, or isolated intestinal. All recipients received anti-thymocyte globulin induction followed by maintenance tacrolimus and steroids for roughly three years. After intestinal transplantation, graft-versus-host and host-versus-graft alloreactive T cell clones in the graft, circulation and bone marrow were tracked using bulk TCR-beta CDR3 sequencing. Alloreactive clones were identified by sequencing pre-transplant mixed lymphocyte reaction products and comparing them with unstimulated pre-transplant donor and recipient T cells. Of the 20 to 25 intestinal transplant recipients enrolled in the cohort, one of whom was a retransplant, a few patients without pretransplant specimens were excluded. Donor T cell macrochimerism was defined as a peak of at least 4% donor T cells among recipient peripheral blood mononuclear cells. Instead of going to the commercial service, samples from three later patients were sequenced in-house on an Illumina MiSeq and processed with MiXCR.

As to this clone: What this receptor recognizes is not known. Base qualities were left out, and no much larger clone turns up one base away.

To isolate intraepithelial and lamina propria lymphocytes from graft specimens, dithiothreitol, EDTA incubations and collagenase D digestion were used. Bulk TCR-beta sequencing was performed on serial intestinal graft biopsy specimens collected as late as 600 days after transplant. The germline V end is reduced by 7 bases and the J end by 4 bases; junction bases left unmatched: 7. From a lookup of the germline V gene (reference sequence), CDR1 and CDR2 are SEHNR and FQNEAQ. Taken from cysteine to phenylalanine, the CDR3 has 14 residues. Of the read, only the CDR3 DNA is kept; its 42 bases are in frame from base 1. Overall study outcomes, separate from this receptor: GvH clones were found in recipient bone marrow, and some of the GvH clones appeared earlier in ileal mucosa or blood, which is consistent with an intestinal mucosal origin. Early after transplant, declines in HvG clones were associated with peak levels of circulating GvH clones. In patients with donor T cell macrochimerism, the allografts had high GvH to HvG T cell clonal ratios. Conclusions were limited by the relatively low number and heterogeneity of intestinal transplant patients.

The library came from the immunoSEQ multiplex PCR assay. Adaptive Biotechnologies carried out high-throughput TCR-beta CDR3 sequencing of genomic DNA for most patients. The published analysis was carried out like this. Adaptive's ImmunoSEQ software was the source of the TCR sequencing data for around 20 patients, while three other patients were processed with MiXCR and VDJtools. CDR3 nucleotide sequences shared between donor and recipient were removed because the origin of such sequences could not be assigned. To be classed as alloreactive, a clone needed at least 2-fold expansion over unstimulated cells and a minimum CFSE-low frequency of 0.002% (template counts) or 0.001% (read counts). Clones were considered mappable if detected in sequenced pre-transplant spleen, lymph node, or MLR CFSE-low populations of the donor or recipient. Cumulative frequency of alloreactive clones was calculated as a percentage of all sequences weighted by copy number. TCRdb took over this immuneACCESS table, retaining in-frame rearrangements with V and J assigned. Such tables are incomplete; in checked studies, under half of the missing clones stem from an unresolved V gene, and the remainder is unexplained. The DNA was the basis for D and trimming; V, J and clone size are from that table. This sample holds some 29,000 clones; about four fifths were observed only once. Roughly 3% of the sample lies in the top ten.

This sample comprised ileum tissue, obtained 98 days after intestinal transplantation. This TCR was recovered from a human patient who received an intestinal transplant, so some T cells may come from the graft donor. Recombination connected TRBV7-9 to TRBJ2-1; TRBD1 matches 7 bases in the middle. The DNA reads TGTGCCAGCACCGTCGGGACAGAGTACAATGAGCAGTTCTTC. This gives the protein CASTVGTEYNEQFF. The variable domain in full, with residues beyond the CDR3 obtained from the reference TRBV7-9 and TRBJ2-1 genes, is DTGVSQNPRHKITKRGQNVTFRCDPISEHNRLYWYRQTLGQGPEFLTYFQNEAQLEKSRLLSDRFSAERPKGSFSTLEIQRTEQGDSAMYLCASTVGTEYNEQFFGPGTRLTVL.